What follows are 18 T cell receptor beta chains derived from one specimen sequenced in a study of T-cell memory formation after mild COVID-19. MiXCR, run by TCRdb on the 5' RACE reads, gives a single entry per CDR3 protein. The table records fewer than 200,000 distinct CDR3 sequences, about a fifth of them present only once. The sample taken for sequencing was PBMCs or a T cell subset sorted from them (not recorded which). The receptor source for this set is a man aged 18 to 35 who had mild COVID-19 (a few samples of this study predate the infection). Cell type and time point are not known.

The J gene is TRBJ2-1, the V gene TRBV20-1; 8 bases map to TRBD1. There are 15 residues in the CDR3. Germline values: CDR1 DFQATT, CDR2 SNEGSKA (reference sequence). With V trimmed by 6 bases and J by 1 base, 8 bases remained unmatched. The CDR3 DNA sequence: TGCAGTGCGCCGACAGGGGTAGTTTCCTACAATGAGCAGTTCTTC. Its translation: CSAPTGVVSYNEQFF.

This clonotype was observed a few times. The chain uses TRBV20-1 and TRBJ2-3; D unresolved. The germline V gene encodes CDR1 DFQATT and CDR2 SNEGSKA (reference sequence). The CDR3 consists of 14 residues. Trimming cost V 5 bases and J 0 bases, with 12 bases left between them. CDR3 residues: CSARWGSSTDTQYF. CDR3 DNA sequence: TGCAGTGCTCGGTGGGGATCTAGCACAGATACGCAGTATTTT.

This clonotype was seen only a few times. The chain has TRBV9 and TRBJ2-2, with D maybe TRBD1 (5 bases). The CDR3 has 17 amino acids. V lost 4 bases and J 4 bases, leaving 20 bases between the germline ends. From germline, CDR1 is SGDLS and CDR2 YYNGEE. CDR3 DNA: TGTGCCAGCAGCCCTCGAGTTCGCAGGGCGTCCACCGGGGAGCTGTTTTTT. Its protein product is CASSPRVRRASTGELFF.

CDR3 sequence: CASRTLSQGNTEAFF. As DNA, the CDR3 is TGTGCCAGCAGGACCCTGAGCCAGGGGAACACTGAAGCTTTCTTT. This chain connects TRBV2 to TRBJ1-1; possible D gene TRBD1, 5 bases. The germline V gene encodes CDR1 SNHLY and CDR2 FYNNEI. Trimming pared 6 bases from V and 1 base from J, leaving 15 bases between. The CDR3 has 15 amino acids. Together with reference TRBV2 and TRBJ1-1, the CDR3 gives the full variable domain: EPEVTQTPSHQVTQMGQEVILRCVPISNHLYFYWYRQILGQKVEFLVSFYNNEISEKSEIFDDQFSVERPDGSNFTLKIRSTKLEDSAMYFCASRTLSQGNTEAFFGQGTRLTVV.

The chain is built from TRBV7-3 and TRBJ2-3, with 10 bases lining up with TRBD2. The trim removed 5 bases at V and 6 bases at J, leaving 5 bases unmatched. CDR1 and CDR2 from the germline V gene are SGHTA and FQGTGA. This CDR3 has 14 amino acids. The CDR3 coding sequence is TGTGCCAGCAGCCGCCGGGGACTAGCGGATACGCAGTATTTT. It is translated as CASSRRGLADTQYF.

This chain joins TRBV3-1 and TRBJ2-7; 7 bases fit TRBD1. The CDR3 spans 14 residues. V dropped 6 bases and J dropped 4; count of bases not matched to a gene: 9. The germline gives CDR1 LGHDT, CDR2 YNNKEL (reference sequence). The CDR3 loop reads CASRQTGESYEQYF. The CDR3 DNA follows: TGTGCCAGCAGACAAACAGGGGAGTCATACGAGCAGTACTTC.

The chain uses TRBV6-6 and TRBJ2-3; D gene uncertain. Germline V gene sequence: CDR1 MNHNY, CDR2 SVGAGI (reference sequence). The CDR3 covers 13 residues. V lost 0 bases to trimming and J lost 6 bases, with 7 bases between them. As DNA, the CDR3 is TGTGCCAGCAGTTACTCGAAGGCTGATACGCAGTATTTT. This gives the protein CASSYSKADTQYF.

This clonotype was found a few times. The rearrangement uses TRBV29-1 and TRBJ2-5; 8 bases align to TRBD1. V gave up 7 bases and J gave up 1 base; unmatched junction bases: 8. CDR3 size: 14 residues. Germline V gene lookup returns CDR1 SQVTM and CDR2 ANQGSEA. CDR3 bases: TGCAGCGCCAACAGGGGGTACCTCCAAGAGACCCAGTACTTC. The encoded protein is CSANRGYLQETQYF.

This clonotype was seen only a few times. The CDR3: CASSLAYLAGNTDTQYF. The DNA of the CDR3 is TGTGCCAGCAGCTTAGCGTATCTAGCGGGAAACACAGATACGCAGTATTTT. V usage is TRBV7-2 and J usage is TRBJ2-3, with 9 nucleotides matching TRBD2. The germline CDR1 and CDR2 sequences are SGHTA and FQGNSA. The CDR3 totals 17 residues. The trim removed 0 bases at V and 2 bases at J, leaving 6 bases unmatched.

The chain combines TRBV9 with TRBJ2-5; 9 bases line up with TRBD2. The CDR3 is 14 amino acids. V lost 7 bases to trimming and J lost 5 bases; unmatched junction nucleotides: 9. Germline CDR1 and CDR2: SGDLS and YYNGEE. In DNA, the CDR3 is TGTGCCAGCTCGAGAGCGGGGGGTTCGGAGACCCAGTACTTC. It yields the protein CASSRAGGSETQYF.

This clonotype was recorded many times. The genes are TRBV18 and TRBJ2-2; possibly TRBD2 for D (5 bases). Trimming cost V 1 base and J 5 bases, with 8 bases left between them. Germline values: CDR1 KGHSH, CDR2 LQKENI. This CDR3 region has 14 residues. The DNA of the CDR3 is TGTGCCAGCTCACCACTGGAGGTTACCGGGGAGCTGTTTTTT. Encoded protein: CASSPLEVTGELFF.

This clonotype has a handful of counts. The chain joins TRBV27 to TRBJ2-7, with 7 bases lining up with TRBD1. V lost 4 bases to trimming and J lost 7 bases; unmatched junction nucleotides: 7. The CDR3 consists of 13 residues. CDR1 is MNHEY, CDR2 SMNVEV, per germline (reference sequence). For the CDR3, the DNA is TGTGCCAGCAGTTCAACAGGGGCCCGGGAGCAGTACTTC. Translated, it gives CASSSTGAREQYF.

There are a few counts of this clonotype. The J gene is TRBJ2-7, the V gene TRBV5-1; D is unresolved. V lost 2 bases and J lost 0, with 12 bases in between. Germline CDR1 SGHRS, CDR2 YFSETQ. This CDR3 comprises 15 residues. CDR3 in amino acids: CASSFTSPPSYEQYF. The CDR3 nucleotides read TGCGCCAGCAGCTTTACCTCGCCCCCCTCCTACGAGCAGTACTTC.

This rearrangement joins TRBV7-2 to TRBJ2-1; possibly TRBD2 for D (6 bases). Looked up from germline, CDR1 is SGHTA and CDR2 is FQGNSA. This CDR3 is 15 amino acids long. Deletions cut 1 base from V and 4 bases from J, with 11 bases between. The CDR3 nucleotides read TGTGCCAGCAGCTTAGTCGGGCTAGCGTACAATGAGCAGTTCTTC. Translation gives CASSLVGLAYNEQFF.

This clonotype turned up a few times. J is TRBJ1-2 and V is TRBV4-2; no firm D call. The CDR3 extends over 15 amino acids. Germline lookup yields CDR1 LGHNA and CDR2 YNFKEQ. Trimming left V 0 bases short and J 8 bases short, with 16 bases between. The CDR3 coding sequence is TGTGCCAGCAGCCAAGATCCCAGGTACGGGGTCGGCTACACCTTC. Its translation is CASSQDPRYGVGYTF.

This clonotype was counted a few times. The chain has TRBV20-1 and TRBJ1-2, with 9 bases identical to TRBD1. Germline V gene lookup returns CDR1 DFQATT and CDR2 SNEGSKA (reference sequence). This CDR3 contains 15 residues. Unmatched junction bases numbered 7, after V lost 5 bases and J lost 0 bases. Here the CDR3 reads CSALQRTGANYGYTF. The DNA of the CDR3 is TGCAGTGCTTTACAGAGGACAGGGGCTAACTATGGCTACACCTTC.

The sample holds a few counts of this clonotype. The chain is built from TRBV23-1 and TRBJ2-7; D uncertain. TRBV23-1 is an open reading frame, and its role is uncertain. V gave up 4 bases and J gave up 10 bases, with 17 bases separating them. The length of the CDR3 is 13 residues. CDR3: CASSRTWALTQYV. In DNA form, the CDR3 reads TGCGCCAGCAGTCGTACGTGGGCATTGACCCAGTACGTC.

This clonotype was counted many times. The V call is TRBV29-1, the J call TRBJ2-5; 11 bases map to TRBD2. V was clipped by 6 bases and J by 4 bases; unmatched bases: 10. This CDR3 region has 15 residues. Germline CDR1 and CDR2: SQVTM and ANQGSEA. The CDR3 reads CSVPGLAGGGETQYF. The DNA of the CDR3 is TGCAGCGTCCCCGGGCTAGCGGGGGGAGGAGAGACCCAGTACTTC.